The 25 T cell receptor beta chains given below trace back to one sample, sequenced in a study of blood T cell repertoires in COVID-19. Using immunoSEQ multiplex PCR, the repertoire was profiled, and TCRdb retains in-frame clones only, with some absent. The data show 450,000 to 500,000 clones, with about 85% seen just once and about 0.75% held by the top ten. The sequenced sample consisted of PBMCs or T cells enriched from blood (not recorded which). The source is a woman younger than 35 who had recovered from COVID-19.

The chain joins TRBV7-2 to TRBJ2-7; weak D call: TRBD1 (6 bases). Trimming removed 9 bases from V and 1 base from J, with 13 bases in between. Germline V CDR1 and CDR2: SGHTA, FQGNSA. CDR3 length equals 13 residues. The CDR3 spells CASKTGLSYEQYF. The CDR3 DNA reads TGTGCCAGTAAGACAGGTCTTTCCTACGAGCAGTACTTC.

The chain links TRBV5-4 to TRBJ1-4; D gene uncertain. The CDR3 extends over 15 amino acids. Germline CDR1 is SGHNT and CDR2 is YYREEE (reference sequence). Trimming shortened V by 4 bases and J by 5 bases, and 15 bases separated the two germline ends. DNA for the CDR3: TGTGCCAGCAGCCCCGGCGGTAGATCAAATGAAAAACTGTTTTTT. Encoded protein: CASSPGGRSNEKLFF.

This clone was seen a single time. This chain links TRBV5-1 with TRBJ2-7, with 8 nucleotides matching TRBD1. V was pared by 1 base and J by 0 bases, with 3 bases of the junction left unmatched. The CDR3 is 15 residues long. Looked up from germline, CDR1 is SGHRS and CDR2 is YFSETQ. The CDR3 DNA reads TGCGCCAGCAGCTTGACAGGGGGTTACTCCTACGAGCAGTACTTC. This gives the protein CASSLTGGYSYEQYF.

The rearrangement links TRBV2 to TRBJ2-1; TRBD1 is a possible D gene (6 bases). The CDR3 is 12 amino acids. Trimming took off 3 bases at V and 9 bases at J, with 9 bases between the two ends. CDR1 and CDR2 from the germline V gene are SNHLY and FYNNEI. CDR3 nucleotides: TGTGCCAGCAGTGACAGGGGCGGTGAGCAGTTCTTC. Translating it yields CASSDRGGEQFF.

The V gene is TRBV6-5, the J gene TRBJ2-3; D possibly corresponds to TRBD2 (6 bases). The CDR3 covers 13 residues. Trimming removed 8 bases from V and 4 bases from J, with 13 bases in between. Germline V gene data show CDR1 as MNHEY and CDR2 as SVGAGI. This chain's CDR3 is CASGGDEADTQYF. For the CDR3, the DNA is TGTGCCAGCGGAGGGGACGAGGCAGATACGCAGTATTTT.

V usage is TRBV11-2 and J usage is TRBJ1-4; tentatively, D is TRBD1 (5 bases). Germline V gene data show CDR1 as SGHAT and CDR2 as FQNNGV. The CDR3 is made up of 15 amino acids. Trimming pared 0 bases from V and 8 bases from J, leaving 13 bases between. Here the CDR3 DNA reads TGTGCCAGCAGCTTAGATTCCCAGGGTGGGGAAAAACTGTTTTTT. Its protein product is CASSLDSQGGEKLFF.

This chain links TRBV9 with TRBJ1-5; no definite D call. The CDR3 extends over 14 amino acids. The V gene lost 0 bases and the J gene lost 7 bases, with 11 bases spanning the gap. Looked up from germline, CDR1 is SGDLS and CDR2 is YYNGEE. The CDR3 region is CASSVDLSGQPQHF. The CDR3 DNA sequence: TGTGCCAGCAGCGTAGATTTATCGGGGCAGCCCCAGCATTTT.

V is TRBV3-1 (or the pseudogene TRBV3-2) and J is TRBJ2-3, with 7 bases matching TRBD2. CDR1 is LGHDT and CDR2 is YNNKEL in the germline V gene (reference sequence). The CDR3 consists of 16 residues. V trimming: 4 bases; J trimming: 3 bases; junction bases outside the gene matches: 10. This CDR3 reads CASSPLPAGLTDTQYF. In DNA, the CDR3 is TGTGCCAGCAGCCCGCTTCCAGCGGGGTTAACAGATACGCAGTATTTT.

This chain links TRBV18 with TRBJ1-1, with D possibly being TRBD1 (5 bases). Trimming pared 4 bases from V and 6 bases from J, leaving 18 bases between. Germline loops: CDR1 KGHSH, CDR2 LQKENI. This CDR3 spans 15 amino acids. The CDR3 nucleotides read TGTGCCAGCTCACTTACACAGGACACGGACGCTGAAGCTTTCTTT. Protein product: CASSLTQDTDAEAFF.

The chain has TRBV2 and TRBJ1-2; 7 bases match TRBD1. The germline gives CDR1 SNHLY, CDR2 FYNNEI. Losses at the gene ends were 0 bases for V and 1 base for J; bases not matched to a gene: 5. The CDR3 sequence is 16 residues long. This CDR3 is CASSEAWRQGNYGYTF. CDR3 nucleotide sequence: TGTGCCAGCAGTGAAGCGTGGCGACAGGGTAACTATGGCTACACCTTC.

This clone appeared once. V and J are TRBV20-1 and TRBJ2-3, with unresolved D. This CDR3 comprises 11 residues. Germline V gene data show CDR1 as DFQATT and CDR2 as SNEGSKA (reference sequence). Trimming stripped 6 bases from V and 5 bases from J, with 9 bases between. The CDR3, as DNA: TGCAGTGCGGGCGTTGGAGATACGCAGTATTTT. It yields the protein CSAGVGDTQYF.

V gene TRBV6-5 combines with J gene TRBJ2-5, with D possibly TRBD2 on 5 matching bases. V lost 5 bases and J lost 5, with 12 bases in between. Germline V CDR1 and CDR2: MNHEY, SVGAGI. This CDR3 comprises 13 residues. The CDR3 DNA is TGTGCCAGCAGTATTACCCGGGGTGAGACCCAGTACTTC. It specifies CASSITRGETQYF.

This clone was found once. The rearrangement links TRBV28 to TRBJ1-2; TRBD1 aligns across 9 bases. The CDR3 is made up of 18 amino acids. Germline assignment: CDR1 MDHEN and CDR2 SYDVKM. The trim removed 6 bases at V and 4 bases at J, leaving 18 bases unmatched. The CDR3 region is CASRRPSTGGRIGYGYTF. The CDR3 DNA sequence: TGTGCCAGCAGGAGACCCTCGACAGGGGGTAGGATCGGCTATGGCTACACCTTC.

The V gene is TRBV12-3 or TRBV12-4, the J gene TRBJ1-5, with D hard to call. CDR3 size: 12 residues. The germline V and J ends were trimmed by 5 bases and 11 bases, with 13 bases remaining between them. The CDR3 loop reads CASSPDAVAQHF. In nucleotides, the CDR3 is TGTGCCAGCAGTCCCGACGCGGTTGCCCAGCATTTT.

The V and J genes are TRBV28 and TRBJ2-7; 9 bases match TRBD2. The CDR3 length is 15 residues. Per germline, CDR1 MDHEN and CDR2 SYDVKM. The trim removed 5 bases at V and 1 base at J, leaving 6 bases unmatched. The CDR3 protein is CASSGGLAGSYEQYF. The CDR3 coding sequence is TGTGCCAGCAGTGGGGGGCTAGCGGGGTCCTACGAGCAGTACTTC.

J is TRBJ1-6 and V is TRBV19; TRBD1 aligns across 11 bases. The CDR3 sequence is 16 residues long. With 1 base clipped from V and 9 bases from J, the junction kept 5 bases outside the gene matches. Germline loops: CDR1 LNHDA, CDR2 SQIVND (reference sequence). The DNA of the CDR3 is TGTGCCAGTAGTATAGTGAAGGGACAGGGGGGTTCACCCCTCCACTTT. Translated: CASSIVKGQGGSPLHF.

J is TRBJ1-5 and V is TRBV12-5; D not resolved. The CDR3 sequence is 13 residues long. Germline values: CDR1 LGHNT, CDR2 FRNRAP. V lost 7 bases, J lost 1 base, and 8 bases lay in between. CDR3 sequence (DNA): TGTGCTAGTGCTATATCGAGCAATCAGCCCCAGCATTTT. Its protein is CASAISSNQPQHF.

The chain carries TRBV5-5 and TRBJ1-1, with TRBD1 matching 8 bases. V was pared by 0 bases and J by 4 bases, with 2 bases of the junction left unmatched. CDR1 is SGHKS and CDR2 is YYEKEE in the germline V gene (reference sequence). This CDR3 has 14 amino acids. The CDR3 DNA follows: TGTGCCAGCAGCTTGGAAACAGGGGGCACTGAAGCTTTCTTT. This sequence encodes CASSLETGGTEAFF.

This chain links TRBV7-2 with TRBJ2-7; the match to TRBD1 covers 10 bases. The CDR3 is 16 residues long. V lost 5 bases and J lost 5; bases outside the gene matches: 12. Germline V gene lookup returns CDR1 SGHTA and CDR2 FQGNSA. The CDR3 here is CASSPPDRGQGNEQYF. The CDR3 DNA sequence: TGTGCCAGCAGCCCCCCCGACAGGGGGCAAGGCAACGAGCAGTACTTC.

The chain employs TRBV27 and TRBJ2-3, with 8 bases that match TRBD1. The CDR3 extends over 19 amino acids. CDR1 and CDR2 from the germline V gene are MNHEY and SMNVEV (reference sequence). V lost 3 bases, J lost 6 bases, and 20 bases stayed unmatched. The CDR3 DNA is TGTGCCAGCAGTTTTGTGGGGAGAGGGACAGGCGGCTGGTCGGATACGCAGTATTTT. Translated: CASSFVGRGTGGWSDTQYF.

V gene TRBV9 combines with J gene TRBJ2-4; D may be TRBD2 (6 bases). The germline V gene encodes CDR1 SGDLS and CDR2 YYNGEE. Trimming removed 0 bases from V and 3 bases from J, with 19 bases in between. This CDR3 is 18 amino acids long. The CDR3 DNA sequence: TGTGCCAGCAGCGTAGAAGGGCGGGTTAGCGGCGTCAAAAACATTCAGTACTTC. This gives the protein CASSVEGRVSGVKNIQYF.

For this clone: The junction departs from germline at one end; a sequencing error may be responsible. The chain uses TRBV6-5 and TRBJ1-2, with D unresolved. The germline CDR1 and CDR2 sequences are MNHEY and SVGAGI. The CDR3 is made up of 12 amino acids. The chain's CDR3 is CASGYSSYGYTF. The DNA for the CDR3 is TGTGCCAGCGGTTACAGTAGCTATGGCTACACCTTC.

The rearrangement links TRBV6-5 to TRBJ1-6; D is uncertain. V lost 10 bases, J lost 6 bases, and 19 bases lay in between. This CDR3 is 15 amino acids long. Germline CDR1 reads MNHEY; CDR2 reads SVGAGI. CDR3 in amino acids: CATPWEVLGNSPLHF. CDR3 in DNA: TGTGCCACCCCATGGGAGGTCTTAGGTAATTCACCCCTCCACTTT.

This chain connects TRBV27 to TRBJ2-5; TRBD1 matches at 9 bases. The CDR3 runs 14 residues. Germline V lookup: CDR1 MNHEY, CDR2 SMNVEV (reference sequence). The CDR3 loop is CASAIDRGEETQYF. The CDR3 DNA is TGTGCTAGCGCGATTGACAGGGGGGAAGAGACCCAGTACTTC.

The gene calls are TRBV20-1 and TRBJ1-2, with D hard to call. V lost 1 base and J 7 bases, leaving 7 bases between the germline ends. The CDR3 runs 11 residues. Germline lookup yields CDR1 DFQATT and CDR2 SNEGSKA (reference sequence). In DNA form, the CDR3 reads TGCAGTGCTAGAGCGGAGGGTGGCTACACCTTC. Its translation is CSARAEGGYTF.